Listed below are T cell receptor beta chains from one sample, sequenced in a study of T cells in Graves' hyperthyroidism and ophthalmopathy. Via MiXCR, TCRdb re-called the multiplex PCR reads, giving one row per CDR3 protein. Here the sample spans hundreds of thousands of distinct CDR3 sequences, over 20% being singletons. The sequenced sample was blood. These receptors were obtained from a man aged 25 to 45 with Graves' ophthalmopathy. Both conserved end residues are part of each CDR3. The D gene is left open where the match is weak. Part of the rows lack a size; the others show once, few, many or a class for expanded clones.

D | J | size | length | V | DNA | CDR3
TRBD1 | TRBJ2-4 | NA | 15 | TRBV2 | TGTGCCAGCAGCCAAAATACCGGACAGGGCAACATTCAGTACTTC | CASSQNTGQGNIQYF
NA | TRBJ2-3 | many | 14 | TRBV5-1 | TGCGCCAGCAGTCCAGACACCCCCACAGATACGCAGTATTTT | CASSPDTPTDTQYF
NA | TRBJ2-1 | NA | 14 | TRBV15 | TGTGCCACCAGCAGAGAGCTAGACGGCAATGGGCAGTTCTTC | CATSRELDGNGQFF
NA | TRBJ2-1 | many | 13 | TRBV30 | TGTGCCTGGCATCTAGCGACCTACAATGAGCAGTTCTTC | CAWHLATYNEQFF
TRBD2 | TRBJ2-3 | few | 18 | TRBV27 | TGTGCCAGCAGTTCGGGACTAGCGGGAGGGCCGGTGGGAGATACGCAGTATTTT | CASSSGLAGGPVGDTQYF
TRBD2 | TRBJ2-2 | few | 18 | TRBV9 | TGTGCCAGCAGCCCGCGAAGGACTAGCGGGATTGGCACCGGGGAGCTGTTTTTT | CASSPRRTSGIGTGELFF
TRBD1 | TRBJ1-5 | NA | 16 | TRBV28 | TGTGCCAGCAGCCTCCAGGGGGCTAGGAGCAATCAGCCCCAGCATTTT | CASSLQGARSNQPQHF
NA | TRBJ1-4 | NA | 12 | TRBV29-1 | TGCAGCGCAACACCAACTAATGAAAAACTGTTTTTT | CSATPTNEKLFF
NA | TRBJ2-7 | NA | 13 | TRBV10-2 | TGCGCCAGCAGTATGGACAGCGTCTACGAGCAGTACTTC | CASSMDSVYEQYF
NA | TRBJ2-7 | many | 14 | TRBV18 | TGTGCCAGCTCACCAGGAGGTCATTTCTACGAGCAGTACTTC | CASSPGGHFYEQYF
NA | TRBJ1-1 | few | 17 | TRBV19 | TGTGCCAGTACTGAATCCCACCTTGTGTGGGTAAGGACTGAAGCTTTCTTT | CASTESHLVWVRTEAFF
NA | TRBJ1-6 | NA | 14 | TRBV28 | TGTGCCAGCTCCGAAGTGACGGACAATTCACCCCTCCACTTT | CASSEVTDNSPLHF
TRBD2 | TRBJ2-1 | few | 19 | TRBV12-3/TRBV12-4 | TGTGCCAGCAGTTTCGATAGGATGTCGTGGCGGGAGTCCTACAATGAGCAGTTCTTC | CASSFDRMSWRESYNEQFF
NA | TRBJ1-2 | many | 15 | TRBV5-1 | TGCGCCAGCAGCAGGACCGCCGGAGGGGACTATGGCTACACCTTC | CASSRTAGGDYGYTF
TRBD2 | TRBJ2-7 | few | 14 | TRBV12-3/TRBV12-4 | TGTGCCAGCACTCTGGGACTAGCGGGTTACGAGCAGTACTTC | CASTLGLAGYEQYF
TRBD1 | TRBJ1-2 | few | 14 | TRBV6-5 | TGTGCCAGCAGTTGGGACAGGGGTATATATGGCTACACCTTC | CASSWDRGIYGYTF
NA | TRBJ1-5 | few | 18 | TRBV27 | TGTGCCCCTCGGGGGCATCGAAGGGGATGTGAGTGGAATCAGCCCCAGCATTTT | CAPRGHRRGCEWNQPQHF
TRBD1 | TRBJ1-2 | NA | 18 | TRBV28 | TGTGCCAGCAGTGATTTTGGTCCACAGGGGACATTTAACTATGGCTACACCTTC | CASSDFGPQGTFNYGYTF
TRBD1 | TRBJ1-2 | few | 13 | TRBV7-9 | TGTGCCAGCAGCCTCGGACAGGCGGAGGGCTACACCTTC | CASSLGQAEGYTF
TRBD2 | TRBJ2-1 | few | 14 | TRBV20-1 | TGCAGTGTTCTTCCGACTAGCGGGAGCAATGAGCAGTTCTTC | CSVLPTSGSNEQFF
NA | TRBJ2-2 | many | 12 | TRBV2 | TGTGCCAGCAGTTCGCACCACCGGGAGCTGTTTTTT | CASSSHHRELFF
NA | TRBJ2-5 | NA | 15 | TRBV6-2/TRBV6-3 | TGTGCCAGCAGTTTGCAGGGGTACCTCCAAGAGACCCAGTACTTC | CASSLQGYLQETQYF
NA | TRBJ2-4 | many | 15 | TRBV20-1 | TGCAGTGCTAGAGATCTAGGGGGATTAAAAAACATTCAGTACTTC | CSARDLGGLKNIQYF
TRBD1 | TRBJ1-1 | few | 14 | TRBV7-2 | TGTGCCAGCAGCTCACAGGGGTGGAACACTGAAGCTTTCTTT | CASSSQGWNTEAFF
NA | TRBJ1-5 | few | 14 | TRBV29-1 | TGCAGCGTTGTTGACCCAGGTTCCAATCAGCCCCAGCATTTT | CSVVDPGSNQPQHF
NA | TRBJ2-7 | NA | 14 | TRBV28 | TGTGCCAGCGGGGGGACATCTCTCGCCTACGAGCAGTACTTC | CASGGTSLAYEQYF
TRBD2 | TRBJ2-7 | NA | 16 | TRBV27 | TGTGCCAGCAGTTTAGAGGCTAGCGGGAGGAGGGACGAGCAGTACTTC | CASSLEASGRRDEQYF
TRBD2 | TRBJ2-7 | NA | 15 | TRBV20-1 | TGCAGTGCCACTGGGGGGACTAGCGGGACCGACGAGCAGTACTTC | CSATGGTSGTDEQYF
TRBD2 | TRBJ2-3 | many | 14 | TRBV3-1 | TGTGCCAGCAGCGAAGTAGCGGGGACAGATACGCAGTATTTT | CASSEVAGTDTQYF
TRBD1 | TRBJ2-7 | NA | 13 | TRBV20-1 | TGCAGTGCTAGAAGGACAGGGATAAACGAGCGGTACTTC | CSARRTGINERYF
NA | TRBJ2-7 | few | 14 | TRBV28 | TGTGCCAGCAGTTTAACGGTCCTCTCCTACGAGCAGTACTTC | CASSLTVLSYEQYF
TRBD2 | TRBJ2-2 | NA | 16 | TRBV18 | TGTGCCAGCTCCGTCGCAGCGGGAGAGGGGACCGGGGAGCTGTTTTTT | CASSVAAGEGTGELFF